One sample yielded the 11 T cell receptor beta chains listed below, sequenced in a study of blood T cell repertoires in COVID-19. The repertoire was sequenced with immunoSEQ multiplex PCR; TCRdb's copy has only in-frame clones and lacks some. The table lists some 180,000 clones, 80% of them singletons. Input material: PBMCs or T cells enriched from blood (not recorded which). The origin of the receptors is a man aged 60 to 75 who had been exposed to COVID-19.

The rearrangement links TRBV27 to TRBJ2-5; 8 bases match TRBD2. The CDR3 runs 18 residues. From germline, CDR1 is MNHEY and CDR2 SMNVEV (reference sequence). V lost 6 bases and J lost 3; bases outside the gene matches: 18. The CDR3, as DNA: TGTGCCAGCAGGCCGAGGATTGGTCGGGGGGGGTCCGAAGAGACCCAGTACTTC. It codes for CASRPRIGRGGSEETQYF.

Only a few counts were recorded for this clone. Distinct nucleotide sequences in the sample also encode this CDR3. The chain combines TRBV5-1 with TRBJ1-1; 7 bases align to TRBD1. Trimming cost V 3 bases and J 1 base; bases outside gene matches: 3. The germline V gene encodes CDR1 SGHRS and CDR2 YFSETQ. This CDR3 spans 14 amino acids. The CDR3 reads CASSSGQPNTEAFF. As DNA, the CDR3 is TGCGCCAGCAGCTCGGGACAGCCGAACACTGAAGCTTTCTTT.

The chain uses TRBV11-3 and TRBJ1-1; 7 bases map to TRBD1. Germline values: CDR1 SGHNT, CDR2 YENEEA. CDR3 length: 14 residues. Unmatched junction bases numbered 5, after V lost 4 bases and J lost 3 bases. CDR3 in amino acids: CASSSTGYDTEAFF. CDR3 in DNA: TGTGCCAGCAGCTCGACAGGGTATGACACTGAAGCTTTCTTT.

The rearrangement joins TRBV15 to TRBJ2-2; the match to TRBD2 covers 7 bases. Germline V gene data show CDR1 as LNHNV and CDR2 as YYDKDF (reference sequence). CDR3 length equals 16 residues. The V and J ends lost 8 bases and 7 bases, in that order; junction bases with no gene match: 16. CDR3 region: CATRFRAGVNGGELFF. Here the CDR3 DNA reads TGTGCCACCCGGTTCAGGGCGGGAGTAAATGGCGGGGAGCTGTTTTTT.

V usage is TRBV5-1 and J usage is TRBJ2-5; 11 bases agree with TRBD2. V lost 4 bases to trimming and J lost 5 bases; unmatched junction nucleotides: 13. Germline V gene data show CDR1 as SGHRS and CDR2 as YFSETQ. CDR3 length: 17 residues. The CDR3 nucleotides are TGCGCCAGCAGCAAGCAGACTAGCGGGACCTCCGGGGAGACCCAGTACTTC. Its protein product is CASSKQTSGTSGETQYF.

The V gene is TRBV7-8, the J gene TRBJ2-7, with TRBD2 matching over 7 bases. Germline CDR1 SGHVS, CDR2 FQNEAQ. Trimming cost V 1 base and J 6 bases; bases outside gene matches: 6. This CDR3 is built from 14 residues. The CDR3 protein is CASSLGEGTTEQYF. CDR3 sequence (DNA): TGTGCCAGCAGCTTAGGGGAGGGAACTACCGAGCAGTACTTC. Full variable domain (rest looked up from reference TRBV7-8 and TRBJ2-7): GAGVSQSPRYKVAKRGQDVALRCDPISGHVSLFWYQQALGQGPEFLTYFQNEAQLDKSGLPSDRFFAERPEGSVSTLKIQRTQQEDSAVYLCASSLGEGTTEQYFGPGTRLTVT.

This sequence joins TRBV20-1 and TRBJ2-7; 16 bases map to TRBD2. The CDR3 runs 17 residues. Unmatched junction bases numbered 10, after V lost 3 bases and J lost 5 bases. Germline CDR1 reads DFQATT; CDR2 reads SNEGSKA (reference sequence). The CDR3 sequence: CSASSGLAGGPQNEQYF. The CDR3 DNA reads TGCAGTGCTAGTTCGGGACTAGCGGGAGGGCCCCAAAACGAGCAGTACTTC.

The V gene is TRBV21-1, the J gene TRBJ1-5. TRBV21-1 is flagged as a pseudogene. The CDR3 has 18 residues. CDR3 loop: CASSPRRGNVGSNQPQHF. The CDR3 DNA reads as TGTGCCAGCAGCCCCCGTCGGGGGAACGTTGGTAGCAATCAGCCCCAGCATTTT.

A few counts support this clone. The V and J genes are TRBV28 and TRBJ1-2, with 9 bases aligning to TRBD1. This CDR3 comprises 14 residues. The germline V gene has CDR1 MDHEN and CDR2 SYDVKM. Trimming cost V 4 bases and J 5 bases; bases outside gene matches: 5. The CDR3 protein is CASSSNRGRYGYTF. The CDR3, as DNA: TGTGCCAGCAGTTCCAACAGGGGGCGGTATGGCTACACCTTC.

V is TRBV6-2 or TRBV6-3 and J is TRBJ2-1; 8 nucleotides match TRBD1. Germline lookup yields CDR1 MNHEY and CDR2 SVGEGT. The V gene end was trimmed by 2 bases and the J gene end by 0 bases; junction bases not matched to a gene: 3. The CDR3 totals 16 residues. The CDR3 DNA reads TGTGCCAGCAGTTACACAGGGGGTAGCTCCTACAATGAGCAGTTCTTC. Its protein is CASSYTGGSSYNEQFF.

This clone was picked up a small number of times. The chain has TRBV29-1 and TRBJ1-2; 7 nucleotides align to TRBD1. Germline CDR1 reads SQVTM; CDR2 reads ANQGSEA. The CDR3 is 13 amino acids. Trimming took 6 bases from V and 2 from J; bases not matched to a gene: 6. In DNA, the CDR3 is TGCAGCGTCGGCTCGACAGGGAACTATGGCTACACCTTC. The encoded protein is CSVGSTGNYGYTF.